Reported below is one T cell receptor (beta chain). The antigen is not known. The data were obtained in a study of Ad26.COV2.S vaccination and SARS-CoV-2 variants. Whole-study findings and limits: Possible underestimation of total T cell responses by the TCR breadth and depth analyses was noted. A substantial breadth of spike-specific CD8+ and CD4+ T cell responses after vaccination has been reported. Vaccinees and placebo recipients showed similar non-spike TCR breadth.

Generated by immunoSEQ multiplex PCR, the TCRdb table keeps only in-frame clones and is missing some. The sample lists 300,000 to 350,000 clones; about 88% were seen once. Germline-derived CDR1 and CDR2 are LGHNA and YNFKEQ. The CDR3 extends over 13 amino acids. Trimming took off 4 bases at V and 5 bases at J, with 11 bases between the two ends. Treatment denoted: some 20 received Ad26.COV2.S at low or high dose, single or two shots; 5 received placebo; per-sample allocation not given. The samples were gathered on day 63 after the first injection of vaccine or placebo. The vaccine delivered Wuhan-strain SARS-CoV-2 spike through an Ad26 vector.

The chain couples TRBV4-2 to TRBJ2-5, with no clear D. The TCR originated in a person aged 18-65 years who received the Ad26.COV2.S COVID-19 vaccine or a placebo. The material was peripheral blood, obtained in a trial of Ad26.COV2.S vaccine versus placebo. The CDR3 here is CASSLYRAETQYF. For the CDR3, the DNA is TGTGCCAGCAGCCTCTATCGGGCGGAGACCCAGTACTTC.